The T cell receptor beta chain under discussion was sequenced for a study of T cell responses to AZD1222 COVID-19 vaccine (dated by TCRdb to the early 2020s). Study-wide context: AZD1222 recipients whose second dose came at about 4 weeks and those whose second dose came at about 12 weeks were combined into one group, since spike-specific TCR depth and breadth did not differ between the two schedules. A total of approximately 230 trial participants underwent TCR sequencing, of whom some 210 received two doses of AZD1222 and approximately 25 received two doses of the MenACWY control vaccine. Trial participants were enrolled into age subgroups of 18-55, 56-69 and 70-plus years, which contained 148, 28 and 57 TCR-sequenced participants, respectively.

The time point label, as the study defines it: baseline before first vaccination. Vaccinee samples were obtained from the UK trials COV001 and COV002, which included a single-blind randomized controlled phase 2/3 trial of AZD1222 (ChAdOx1 nCoV-19) in healthy adults. For TCRbeta chain sequencing, PBMC samples from trial participants were taken at day 0 and at day 28 after the second dose. This clone was detected only a few times. This receptor's antigen is unknown. It has no much larger one-base neighbor in the sample; base qualities were not kept. General study outcomes and caveats: Conclusions about previously exposed vaccinees are limited because only six or seven AZD1222 recipients were SARS-CoV-2 seropositive at baseline. After two AZD1222 doses, spike-specific TCR breadth and depth were significantly higher than at day 0 and than in MenACWY recipients. Vaccine-associated CD4 TCRs spanned the whole spike protein, with dominant responses in regions 160-218 and 743-854. Because no samples from the day 14 peak response were available, repertoires could be characterized only after the peak T cell response. Most participants were white British and females outnumbered males, and the authors suggested that clonal diversity may have been underestimated. Epitopes outside the regions mutated in the B.1.351 and B.1.1.7 variants were reportedly recognized by nearly half of the unique spike-specific TCRs. The 56-69-year group was small, and its depth increase did not reach significance, likely because of low power.

From cysteine to phenylalanine, the CDR3 is 13 amino acids long. Only the CDR3 DNA is retained, 39 bases long and in frame from the first base. V and J lose 7 bases and 3 bases, and a span of 9 bases separates them. The CDR3 regions of human TCRbeta chains were subjected to immunosequencing. Turning to the authors' computational methods: TCRs in the repertoires were compared against a reference library of SARS-CoV-2-specific TCRs that had been generated with the MIRA antigen-specificity platform. Breadth meant the fraction of unique TCRs that were SARS-CoV-2-associated, whereas depth meant the fraction of total T cells that were SARS-CoV-2-associated. Each spike-specific TCR was assigned to its reactive spike region and to a CD4 or CD8 class using the MIRA data. Log10-transformed breadth and depth values were compared by one-way ANOVA with Sidak's multiple comparisons tests. TCRdb took this table from immuneACCESS and kept in-frame rearrangements with V and J called. Such tables lack part of the clones; where checked against another copy, unresolved V genes explain under half of the gap, and the rest is unexplained. Clone size and V and J calls were adopted from that table, with D and trimming inferred from the DNA. This sample gives 75,000 to 100,000 clones in total; 80% to 90% of them show up just once. Jointly, the top ten make up 1.5% to 2% of the sample.

Source: peripheral blood, taken on day 0 of AZD1222 vaccination. This clonotype was sampled from an adult in good health. The V gene is TRBV12-3 or TRBV12-4 and the J gene is TRBJ2-2, with no confidently assigned D gene. For the CDR3, the sequence is CASIYGDTGELFF. Here is the DNA: TGTGCCAGCATCTACGGAGACACCGGGGAGCTGTTTTTT.